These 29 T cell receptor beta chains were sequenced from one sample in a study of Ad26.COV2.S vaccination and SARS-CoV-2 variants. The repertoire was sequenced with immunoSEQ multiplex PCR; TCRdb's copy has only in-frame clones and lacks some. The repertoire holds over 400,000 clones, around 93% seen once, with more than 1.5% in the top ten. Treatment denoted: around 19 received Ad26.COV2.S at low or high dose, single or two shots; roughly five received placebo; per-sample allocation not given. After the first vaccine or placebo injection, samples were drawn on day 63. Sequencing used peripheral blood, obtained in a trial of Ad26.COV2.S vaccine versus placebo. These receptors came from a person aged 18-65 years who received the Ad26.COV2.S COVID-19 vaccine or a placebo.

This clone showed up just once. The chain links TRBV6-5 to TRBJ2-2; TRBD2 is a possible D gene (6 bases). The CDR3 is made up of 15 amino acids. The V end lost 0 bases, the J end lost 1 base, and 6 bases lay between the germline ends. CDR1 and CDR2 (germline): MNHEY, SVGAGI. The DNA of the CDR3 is TGTGCCAGCAGTTACTCTAGCGGGAACACCGGGGAGCTGTTTTTT. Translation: CASSYSSGNTGELFF.

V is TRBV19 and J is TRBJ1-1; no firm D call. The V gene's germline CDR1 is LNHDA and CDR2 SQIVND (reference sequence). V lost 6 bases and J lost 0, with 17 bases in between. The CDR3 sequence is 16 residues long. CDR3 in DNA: TGTGCCAGTAGAACCTGGGGAGGCTCGATGAACACTGAAGCTTTCTTT. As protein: CASRTWGGSMNTEAFF.

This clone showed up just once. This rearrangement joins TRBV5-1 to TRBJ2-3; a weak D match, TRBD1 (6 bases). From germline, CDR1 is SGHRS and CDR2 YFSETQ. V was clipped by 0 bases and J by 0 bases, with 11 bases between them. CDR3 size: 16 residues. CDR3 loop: CASSLEGDLSTDTQYF. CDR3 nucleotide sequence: TGCGCCAGCAGCTTGGAGGGGGATCTGAGCACAGATACGCAGTATTTT.

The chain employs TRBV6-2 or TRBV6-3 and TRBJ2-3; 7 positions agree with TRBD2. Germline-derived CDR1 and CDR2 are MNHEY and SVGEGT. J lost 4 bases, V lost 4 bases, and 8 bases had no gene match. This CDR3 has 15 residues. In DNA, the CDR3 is TGTGCCAGCAGTTGGGGTACGGGGGGATCAGATACGCAGTATTTT. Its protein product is CASSWGTGGSDTQYF.

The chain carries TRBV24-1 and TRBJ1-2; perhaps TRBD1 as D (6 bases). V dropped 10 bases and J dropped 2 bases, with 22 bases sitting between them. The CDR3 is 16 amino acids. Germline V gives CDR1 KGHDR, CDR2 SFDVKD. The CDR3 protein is CATLHGAGGKNYGYTF. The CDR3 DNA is TGTGCCACATTGCATGGGGCGGGGGGCAAGAACTATGGCTACACCTTC.

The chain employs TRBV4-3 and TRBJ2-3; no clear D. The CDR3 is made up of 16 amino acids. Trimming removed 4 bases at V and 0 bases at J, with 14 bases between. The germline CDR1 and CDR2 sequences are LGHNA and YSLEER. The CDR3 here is CASSLGPMPSTDTQYF. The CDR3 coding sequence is TGCGCCAGCAGCCTAGGTCCAATGCCTAGCACAGATACGCAGTATTTT.

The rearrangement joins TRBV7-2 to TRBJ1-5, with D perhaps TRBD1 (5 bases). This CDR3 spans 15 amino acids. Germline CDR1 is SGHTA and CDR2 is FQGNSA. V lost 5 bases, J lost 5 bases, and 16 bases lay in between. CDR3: CASSGGSGKYQPQHF. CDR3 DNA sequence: TGTGCCAGCAGCGGCGGGTCAGGGAAATATCAGCCCCAGCATTTT. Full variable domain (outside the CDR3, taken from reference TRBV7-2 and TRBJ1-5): GAGVSQSPSNKVTEKGKDVELRCDPISGHTALYWYRQSLGQGLEFLIYFQGNSAPDKSGLPSDRFSAERTGGSVSTLTIQRTQQEDSAVYLCASSGGSGKYQPQHFGDGTRLSIL.

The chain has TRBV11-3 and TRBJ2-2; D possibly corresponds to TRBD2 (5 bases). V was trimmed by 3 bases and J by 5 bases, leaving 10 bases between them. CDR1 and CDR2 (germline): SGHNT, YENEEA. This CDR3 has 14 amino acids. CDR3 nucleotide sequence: TGTGCCAGCAGCTTGGTCCGGGAAACCGGGGAGCTGTTTTTT. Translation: CASSLVRETGELFF.

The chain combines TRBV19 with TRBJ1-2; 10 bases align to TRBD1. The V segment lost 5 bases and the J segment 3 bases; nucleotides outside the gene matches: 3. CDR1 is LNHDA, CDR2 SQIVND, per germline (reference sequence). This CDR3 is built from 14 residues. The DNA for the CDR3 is TGTGCCAGTAGTGTGGGACAGGGGTACTATGGCTACACCTTC. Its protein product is CASSVGQGYYGYTF.

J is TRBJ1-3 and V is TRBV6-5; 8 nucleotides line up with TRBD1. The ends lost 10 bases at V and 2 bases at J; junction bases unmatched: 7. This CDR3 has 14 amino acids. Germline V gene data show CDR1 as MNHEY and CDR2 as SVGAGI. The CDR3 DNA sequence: TGTGCCACGGCGAGGACAGGGACTGGAAACACCATATATTTT. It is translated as CATARTGTGNTIYF.

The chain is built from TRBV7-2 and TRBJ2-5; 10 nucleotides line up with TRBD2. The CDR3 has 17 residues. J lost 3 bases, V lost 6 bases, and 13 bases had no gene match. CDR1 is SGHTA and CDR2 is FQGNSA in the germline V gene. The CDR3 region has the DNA TGTGCCAGCAGTCCCCATTGGACTAGCGGTGGAAAAGAGACCCAGTACTTC. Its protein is CASSPHWTSGGKETQYF. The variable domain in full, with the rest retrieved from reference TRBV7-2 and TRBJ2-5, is GAGVSQSPSNKVTEKGKDVELRCDPISGHTALYWYRQSLGQGLEFLIYFQGNSAPDKSGLPSDRFSAERTGGSVSTLTIQRTQQEDSAVYLCASSPHWTSGGKETQYFGPGTRLLVL.

The CDR3 nucleotides read TGTGCCAGTAGCCGACTAGCGGGGCCATCATACAATGAGCAGTTCTTC. This translates into CASSRLAGPSYNEQFF. The chain is built from TRBV19 and TRBJ2-1; 11 bases agree with TRBD2. The CDR3 spans 16 residues. After removal of 6 bases from V and 4 bases from J, the junction contained 8 bases not matched to a gene. Germline V CDR1 and CDR2: LNHDA, SQIVND (reference sequence).

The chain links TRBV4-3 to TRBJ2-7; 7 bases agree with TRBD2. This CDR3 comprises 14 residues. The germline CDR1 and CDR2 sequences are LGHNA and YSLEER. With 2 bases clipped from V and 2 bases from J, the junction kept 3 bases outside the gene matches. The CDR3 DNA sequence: TGCGCCAGCAGCCAAACCGGGACTACCTACGAGCAGTACTTC. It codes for CASSQTGTTYEQYF.

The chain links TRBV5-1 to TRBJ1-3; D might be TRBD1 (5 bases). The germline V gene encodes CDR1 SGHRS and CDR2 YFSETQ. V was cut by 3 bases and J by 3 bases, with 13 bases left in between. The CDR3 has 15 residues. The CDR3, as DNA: TGCGCCAGCAGCTGGGACGGCGCAGGTGGAAACACCATATATTTT. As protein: CASSWDGAGGNTIYF.

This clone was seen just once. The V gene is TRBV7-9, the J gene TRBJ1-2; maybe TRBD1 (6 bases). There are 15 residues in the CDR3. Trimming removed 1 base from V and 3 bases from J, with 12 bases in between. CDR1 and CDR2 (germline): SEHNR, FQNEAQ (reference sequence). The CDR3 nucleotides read TGTGCCAGCAGCTTAGGGCAGACAGGACACTATGGCTACACCTTC. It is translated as CASSLGQTGHYGYTF.

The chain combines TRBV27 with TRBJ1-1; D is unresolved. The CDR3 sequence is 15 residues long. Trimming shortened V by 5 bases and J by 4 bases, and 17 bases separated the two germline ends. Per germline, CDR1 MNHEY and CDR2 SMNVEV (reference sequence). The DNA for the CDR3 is TGTGCCAGCAGTGGGGTACAAGGTTTCGGCACTGAAGCTTTCTTT. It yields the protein CASSGVQGFGTEAFF.

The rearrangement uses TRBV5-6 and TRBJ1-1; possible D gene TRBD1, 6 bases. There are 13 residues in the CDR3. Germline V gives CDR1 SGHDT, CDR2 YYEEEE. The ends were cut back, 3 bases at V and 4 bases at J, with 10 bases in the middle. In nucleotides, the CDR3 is TGTGCCAGCAGCTGGGGGGCCGGCACTGAAGCTTTCTTT. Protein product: CASSWGAGTEAFF.

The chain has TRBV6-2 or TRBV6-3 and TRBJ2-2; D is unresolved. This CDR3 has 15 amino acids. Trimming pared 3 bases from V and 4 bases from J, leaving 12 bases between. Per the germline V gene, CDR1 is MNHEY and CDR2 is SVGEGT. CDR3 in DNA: TGTGCCAGCAGTTATAGGCCAGGCTTCACCGGGGAGCTGTTTTTT. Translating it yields CASSYRPGFTGELFF.

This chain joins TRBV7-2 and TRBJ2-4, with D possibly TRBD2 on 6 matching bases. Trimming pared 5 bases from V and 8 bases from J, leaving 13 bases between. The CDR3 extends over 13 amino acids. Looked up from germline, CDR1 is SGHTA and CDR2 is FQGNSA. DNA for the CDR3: TGTGCCAGCAGCCCTAGGACGGGAGACATTCAGTACTTC. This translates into CASSPRTGDIQYF.

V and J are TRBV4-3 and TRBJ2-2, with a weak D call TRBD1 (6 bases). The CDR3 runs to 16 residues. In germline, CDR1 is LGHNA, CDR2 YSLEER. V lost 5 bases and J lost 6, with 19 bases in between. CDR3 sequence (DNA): TGCGCCAGCAGCGTAGCACAGGGAAAGTGGCCCGGGGAGCTGTTTTTT. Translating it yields CASSVAQGKWPGELFF.

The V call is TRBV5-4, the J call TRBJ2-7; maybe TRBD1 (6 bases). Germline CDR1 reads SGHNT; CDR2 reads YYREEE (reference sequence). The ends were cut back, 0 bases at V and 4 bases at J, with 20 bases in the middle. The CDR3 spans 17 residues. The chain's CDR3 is CASSLAILGAPNYEQYF. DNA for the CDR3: TGTGCCAGCAGCTTGGCCATTCTGGGGGCCCCAAATTACGAGCAGTACTTC.

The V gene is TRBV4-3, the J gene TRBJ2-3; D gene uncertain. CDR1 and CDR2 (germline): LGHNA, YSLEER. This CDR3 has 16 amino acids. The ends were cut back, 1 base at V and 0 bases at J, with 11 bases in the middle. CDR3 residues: CASSQARGRSTDTQYF. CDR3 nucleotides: TGCGCCAGCAGCCAAGCGAGAGGCCGTAGCACAGATACGCAGTATTTT.

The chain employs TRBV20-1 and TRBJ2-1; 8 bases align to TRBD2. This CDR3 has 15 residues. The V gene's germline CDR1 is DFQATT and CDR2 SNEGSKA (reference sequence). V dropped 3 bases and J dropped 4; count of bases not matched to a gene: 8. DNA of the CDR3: TGCAGTGCTAGTGGTTTTACTAGCGGTTACAATGAGCAGTTCTTC. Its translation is CSASGFTSGYNEQFF.

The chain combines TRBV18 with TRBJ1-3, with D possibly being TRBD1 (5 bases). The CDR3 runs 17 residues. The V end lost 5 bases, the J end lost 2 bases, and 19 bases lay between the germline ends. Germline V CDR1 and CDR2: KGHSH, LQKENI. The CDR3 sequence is CASSSLRGGDTGNTIYF. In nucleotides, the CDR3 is TGTGCCAGCTCATCTCTGCGAGGAGGGGATACTGGAAACACCATATATTTT. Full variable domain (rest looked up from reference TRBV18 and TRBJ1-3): NAGVMQNPRHLVRRRGQEARLRCSPMKGHSHVYWYRQLPEEGLKFMVYLQKENIIDESGMPKERFSAEFPKEGPSILRIQQVVRGDSAAYFCASSSLRGGDTGNTIYFGEGSWLTVV.

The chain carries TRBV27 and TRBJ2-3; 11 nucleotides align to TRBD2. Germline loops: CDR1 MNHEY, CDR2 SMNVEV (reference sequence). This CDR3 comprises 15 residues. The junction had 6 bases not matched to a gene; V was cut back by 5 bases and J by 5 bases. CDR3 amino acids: CASSIAGGPLDTQYF. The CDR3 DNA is TGTGCCAGCAGTATAGCGGGGGGGCCTTTAGATACGCAGTATTTT.

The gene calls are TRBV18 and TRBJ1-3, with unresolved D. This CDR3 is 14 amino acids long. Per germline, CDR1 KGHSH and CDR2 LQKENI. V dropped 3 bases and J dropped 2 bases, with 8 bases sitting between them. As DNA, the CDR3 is TGTGCCAGCTCACCGGGATTTCCTGGAAACACCATATATTTT. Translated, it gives CASSPGFPGNTIYF.

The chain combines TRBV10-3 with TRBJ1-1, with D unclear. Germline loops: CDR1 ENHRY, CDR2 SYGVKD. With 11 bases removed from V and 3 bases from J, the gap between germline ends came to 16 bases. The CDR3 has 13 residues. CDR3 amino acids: CAVLEEVDTEAFF. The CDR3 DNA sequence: TGTGCCGTGCTTGAAGAGGTGGACACTGAAGCTTTCTTT.

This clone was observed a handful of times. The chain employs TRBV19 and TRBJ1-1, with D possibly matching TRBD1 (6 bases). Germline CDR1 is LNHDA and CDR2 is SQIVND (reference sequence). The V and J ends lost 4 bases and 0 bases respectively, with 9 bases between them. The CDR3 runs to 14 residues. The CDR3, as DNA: TGTGCCAGTAGTAACGGGGACATGAACACTGAAGCTTTCTTT. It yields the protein CASSNGDMNTEAFF.

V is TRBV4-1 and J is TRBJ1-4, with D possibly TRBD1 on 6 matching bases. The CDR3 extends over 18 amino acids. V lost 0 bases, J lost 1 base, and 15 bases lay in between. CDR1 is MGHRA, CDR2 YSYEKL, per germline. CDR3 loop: CASSQDWGQGKTNEKLFF. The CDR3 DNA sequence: TGCGCCAGCAGCCAAGATTGGGGCCAGGGGAAAACTAATGAAAAACTGTTTTTT.